This T cell receptor beta chain is drawn from a study of blood T cells in healthy people across ages. A second PCR, run for about 7 to 11 cycles, used a sample-barcoded 5' primer plus a J-beta primer mix. Every cDNA molecule carried a tag from a template-switch adaptor bearing 12 random nucleotides. One entry per CDR3 protein, called by TCRdb with MiXCR from the 5' RACE reads. Of approximately 1,000,000 distinct CDR3 sequences in the sample, around 45% are singletons; the top ten hold around 18%. Sequencing input: blood. This sequence originates from a woman in her sixties in good health.

CDR3 residues: CASSRTITGEQYF. In nucleotides, the CDR3 is TGTGCCAGCAGCAGGACAATTACAGGAGAGCAGTACTTC. This chain links TRBV13 with TRBJ2-7; a possible D gene is TRBD1 (5 bases). V lost 5 bases and J lost 7, with 15 bases in between. Germline assignment: CDR1 PRHDT and CDR2 FYEKMQ (reference sequence). This CDR3 comprises 13 residues.